This is a list of T cell receptor beta chains from one sample in a study of blood T cell repertoires in COVID-19. Only in-frame clones appear in the TCRdb table, and some are missing; sequencing was by immunoSEQ multiplex PCR. Here the sample spans about 220,000 clones, about 80% being singletons. Sequencing used peripheral blood. The receptors shown here come from a woman aged 55-70 years with acute or convalescent COVID-19. The conserved cysteine and the conserved F or W are not part of the CDR3 here. D genes are given only for firm matches. Rows give clone size only sometimes, using once, few, many, or a class for an expanded clone.

>TRBV27|-|-
ASSLTAANYGYT
>TRBV4-1|once|TRBD1
ASSQVAGQGYEQY
>TRBV4-1|once|-
ASSQASVLPYEKLF
>TRBV5-1|-|-
ASSLDSVNYGYT
>TRBV5-6|-|-
ASSLVVGDEQY
>TRBV7-9|-|-
ASGAEGENTIY
>TRBV4-2|once|TRBD2
ASSQGSGGSYEQY
>TRBV7-9|few|TRBD1
ASSLGPGGNEKLF
>TRBV30|once|-
AWSVHSYGYT
>TRBV7-2|-|TRBD2
ASSWGLASYEQY
>TRBV5-1|-|-
ASSLKPGEDTQY
>TRBV5-6|-|TRBD1
ASSLVVGTANTEAF
>TRBV27|-|-
ASSLSWRSGANVLT
>TRBV30|-|TRBD1
AWSPGTAHNEQF
>TRBV3-1/TRBV3-2|-|-
ASSPDTRYGYT
>TRBV28|-|-
ASSSQGWRTEAF
>TRBV4-2|-|-
ASSQNWGGNQPQH
>TRBV5-1|-|TRBD1
ASSRDRGDGYGYT
>TRBV28|-|-
ATRGPLRPQH
>TRBV19|-|-
ASSIDNSPAGRNSPLH
>TRBV28|-|TRBD1
ASSSRTGGFLSSYNEQF
>TRBV19|-|-
ASSLGGPSNEQY
>TRBV9|-|TRBD1
ASSVVGDRGNTIY
>TRBV9|-|TRBD2
ASSETSGGSGTQY
>TRBV6-5|-|-
ATEELAKNIQY
>TRBV11-2|-|-
ASSLWGGHSTQY
>TRBV7-2|-|-
ASSSTPQETQY
>TRBV6-6|-|-
ASSYGGMGAYNEQF
>TRBV24-1|-|TRBD1
ATSDHGTGIPSPDTQY
>TRBV24-1|few|-
ATSDGGGEASYEQY
>TRBV5-1|-|TRBD2
ASSAGTSGGATDTQY
>TRBV7-6|once|TRBD2
ASSSWGLAGNEQF
>TRBV5-6|few|TRBD1
ASSLLKGASPYGYT
>TRBV6-5|-|-
ASSDYRASYNEQF
>TRBV12-3/TRBV12-4|few|-
ASSRGGNTIY
>TRBV18|-|-
ASSPPGTPRTDTQY